This TCR beta chain was recorded in a study of T cell changes during pregnancy in multiple sclerosis. Sequencing was performed with immunoSEQ multiplex PCR; in TCRdb, only in-frame clones are kept and a portion is missing. This table holds fewer than 65,000 clones, approximately 91% found once. This clonotype was sampled from a female donor with multiple sclerosis, enrolled in a pregnancy study. The material was CD8+ T cells from peripheral blood mononuclear cells, obtained after pregnancy.

CDR3 loop: CASGLNPGYGYTF. CDR3 bases: TGTGCTAGTGGTTTAAATCCAGGGTATGGCTACACCTTC. J is TRBJ1-2 and V is TRBV12-5; perhaps TRBD1 as D (5 bases). Between the trimmed V and J ends, which lost 3 bases and 5 bases, there was a span of 10 bases. The germline gives CDR1 LGHNT, CDR2 FRNRAP. The CDR3 covers 13 residues.